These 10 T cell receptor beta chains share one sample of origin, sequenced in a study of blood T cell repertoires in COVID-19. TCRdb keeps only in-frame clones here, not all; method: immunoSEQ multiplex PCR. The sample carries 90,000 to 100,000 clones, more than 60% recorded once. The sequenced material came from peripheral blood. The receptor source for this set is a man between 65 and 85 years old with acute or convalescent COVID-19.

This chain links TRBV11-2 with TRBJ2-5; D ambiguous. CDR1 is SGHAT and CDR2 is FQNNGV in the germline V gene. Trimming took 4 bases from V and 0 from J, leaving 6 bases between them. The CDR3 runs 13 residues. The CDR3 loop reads CASSYGNQETQYF. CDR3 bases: TGTGCCAGCAGCTACGGTAACCAAGAGACCCAGTACTTC.

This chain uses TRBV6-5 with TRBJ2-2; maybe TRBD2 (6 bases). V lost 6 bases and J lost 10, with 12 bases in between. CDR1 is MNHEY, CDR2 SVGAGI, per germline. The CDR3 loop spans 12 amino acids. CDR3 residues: CASSPRGAELFF. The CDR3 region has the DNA TGTGCCAGCAGCCCGCGGGGAGCGGAGCTGTTTTTT.

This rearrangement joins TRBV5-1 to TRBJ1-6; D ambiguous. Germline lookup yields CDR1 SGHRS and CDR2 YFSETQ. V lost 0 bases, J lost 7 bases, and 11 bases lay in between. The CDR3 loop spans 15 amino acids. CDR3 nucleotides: TGCGCCAGCAGCTTGGGTTCGGGGTTGAATTCACCCCTCCACTTT. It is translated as CASSLGSGLNSPLHF.

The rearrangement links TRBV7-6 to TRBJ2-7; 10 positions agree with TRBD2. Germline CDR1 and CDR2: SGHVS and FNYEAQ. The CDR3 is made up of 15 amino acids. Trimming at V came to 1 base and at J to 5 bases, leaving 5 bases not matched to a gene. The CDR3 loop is CASSLVSSGSDEQYF. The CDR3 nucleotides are TGTGCCAGCAGCTTAGTCTCTAGCGGGAGTGACGAGCAGTACTTC.

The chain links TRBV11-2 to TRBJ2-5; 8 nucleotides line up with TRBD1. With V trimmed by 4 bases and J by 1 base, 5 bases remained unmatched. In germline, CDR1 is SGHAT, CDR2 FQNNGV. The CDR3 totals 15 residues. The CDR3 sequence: CASSWGDRFQETQYF. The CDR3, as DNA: TGTGCCAGCAGCTGGGGGGACAGGTTCCAAGAGACCCAGTACTTC.

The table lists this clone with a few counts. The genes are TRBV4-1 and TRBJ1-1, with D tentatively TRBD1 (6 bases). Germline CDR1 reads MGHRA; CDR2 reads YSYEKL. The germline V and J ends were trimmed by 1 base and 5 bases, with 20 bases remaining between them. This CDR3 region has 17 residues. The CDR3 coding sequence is TGCGCCAGCAGCCAAGGGGGAAGACCAGGGGAATCGACTGAAGCTTTCTTT. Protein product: CASSQGGRPGESTEAFF.

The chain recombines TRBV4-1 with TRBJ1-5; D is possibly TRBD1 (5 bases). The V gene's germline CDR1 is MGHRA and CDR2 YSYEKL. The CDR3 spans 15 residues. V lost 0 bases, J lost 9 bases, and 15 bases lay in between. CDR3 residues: CASSQDGRTSSPQHF. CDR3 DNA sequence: TGCGCCAGCAGCCAAGATGGCAGGACATCATCGCCCCAGCATTTT.

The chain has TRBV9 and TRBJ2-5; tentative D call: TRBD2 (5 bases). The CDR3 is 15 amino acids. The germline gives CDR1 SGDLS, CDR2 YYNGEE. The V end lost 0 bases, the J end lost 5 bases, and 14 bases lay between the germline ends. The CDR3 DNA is TGTGCCAGCAGCGTAGGTGGTGGACCGGGGGAGACCCAGTACTTC. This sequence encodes CASSVGGGPGETQYF.

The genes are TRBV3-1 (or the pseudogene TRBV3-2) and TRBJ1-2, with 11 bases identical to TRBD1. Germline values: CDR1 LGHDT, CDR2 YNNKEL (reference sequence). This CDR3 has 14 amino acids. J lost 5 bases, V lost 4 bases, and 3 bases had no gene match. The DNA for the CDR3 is TGTGCCAGCAGCCTCGGGACAGGGGGGTATGGCTACACCTTC. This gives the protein CASSLGTGGYGYTF.

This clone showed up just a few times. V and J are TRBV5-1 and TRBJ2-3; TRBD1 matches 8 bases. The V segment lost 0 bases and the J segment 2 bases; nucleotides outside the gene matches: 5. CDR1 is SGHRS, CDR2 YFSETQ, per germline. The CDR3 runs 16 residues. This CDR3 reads CASSLARTGYTDTQYF. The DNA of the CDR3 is TGCGCCAGCAGCTTGGCCAGGACAGGGTACACAGATACGCAGTATTTT. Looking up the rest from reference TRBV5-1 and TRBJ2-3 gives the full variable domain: KAGVTQTPRYLIKTRGQQVTLSCSPISGHRSVSWYQQTPGQGLQFLFEYFSETQRNKGNFPGRFSGRQFSNSRSEMNVSTLELGDSALYLCASSLARTGYTDTQYFGPGTRLTVL.